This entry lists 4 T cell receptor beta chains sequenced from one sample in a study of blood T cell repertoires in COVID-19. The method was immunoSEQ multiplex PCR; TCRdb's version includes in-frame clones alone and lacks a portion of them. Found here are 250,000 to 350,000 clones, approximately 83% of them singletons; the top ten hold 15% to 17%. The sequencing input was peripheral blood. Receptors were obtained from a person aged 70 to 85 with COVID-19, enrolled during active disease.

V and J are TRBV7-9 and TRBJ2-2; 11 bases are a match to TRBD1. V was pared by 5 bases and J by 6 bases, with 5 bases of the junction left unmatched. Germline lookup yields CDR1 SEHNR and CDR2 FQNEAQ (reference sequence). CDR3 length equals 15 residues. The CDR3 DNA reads TGTGCCAGCAGCGTCTGGGACAGGGGGGCCGGGGAGCTGTTTTTT. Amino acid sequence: CASSVWDRGAGELFF.

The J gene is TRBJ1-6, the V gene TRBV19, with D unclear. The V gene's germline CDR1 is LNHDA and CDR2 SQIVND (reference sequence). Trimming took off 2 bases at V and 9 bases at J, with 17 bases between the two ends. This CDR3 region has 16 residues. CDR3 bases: TGTGCCAGTAGTATATCGACCTCGTTAAGCGGTTCACCCCTCCACTTT. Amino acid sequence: CASSISTSLSGSPLHF.

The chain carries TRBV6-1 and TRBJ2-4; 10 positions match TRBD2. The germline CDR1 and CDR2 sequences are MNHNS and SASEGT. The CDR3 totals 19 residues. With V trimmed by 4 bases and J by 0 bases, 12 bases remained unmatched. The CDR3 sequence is CASSAVISGGALAKNIQYF. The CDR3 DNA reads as TGTGCCAGCAGTGCCGTGATCAGCGGGGGGGCCCTAGCCAAAAACATTCAGTACTTC.

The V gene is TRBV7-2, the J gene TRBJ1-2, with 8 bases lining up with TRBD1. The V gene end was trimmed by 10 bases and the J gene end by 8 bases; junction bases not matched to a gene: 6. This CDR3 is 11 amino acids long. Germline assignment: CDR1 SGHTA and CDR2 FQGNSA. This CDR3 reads CATQGASGYTF. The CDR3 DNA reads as TGTGCCACTCAGGGGGCAAGCGGCTACACCTTC.